Below, one T cell receptor beta chain is given with its context. Its specificity is not known. This entry is derived from a study of Ad26.COV2.S vaccination and SARS-CoV-2 variants. Study-level background: Ad26.COV2.S was injected intramuscularly once or twice, 56 days apart.

The method was immunoSEQ multiplex PCR; TCRdb's version includes in-frame clones alone and lacks a portion of them. The data hold about 430,000 clones, with 90% observed a single time. Unmatched junction bases numbered 2, after V lost 6 bases and J lost 4 bases. CDR1 and CDR2 from the germline V gene are MDHEN and SYDVKM. This CDR3 has 14 residues. Study-wide points: With respect to non-spike TCR breadth, vaccine and placebo recipients were similar. Recipients given vaccine exceeded placebo recipients in spike-specific TCR breadth. A substantial breadth of spike-specific CD8+ and CD4+ T cell responses after vaccination has been reported.

Treatment defined: over 15 received Ad26.COV2.S at low or high dose, single or two shots; about 5 received placebo; per-sample allocation not given. Samples came from day 63 after the first vaccine or placebo injection. V usage is TRBV28 and J usage is TRBJ2-3; 12 bases align to TRBD2. The sequencing used peripheral blood, collected in a trial of Ad26.COV2.S vaccine versus placebo. This clonotype was sampled from a person aged 18-65 years who received the Ad26.COV2.S COVID-19 vaccine or a placebo. CDR3 residues: CASRLAGGADTQYF. The DNA of the CDR3 is TGTGCCAGCAGGCTAGCGGGAGGGGCAGATACGCAGTATTTT.